A selection of T cell receptor beta chains follows, all from one sample in a study of response to subunit inactivated influenza vaccine. TCRdb reprocessed the RT-PCR reads with MiXCR, giving one entry per CDR3 protein. The data hold approximately 290,000 distinct CDR3 sequences, with roughly 22% observed a single time. The specimen comprised PBMCs from blood, sampled around 22 months after vaccination. The receptor set was obtained from a man between 50 and 75 years old who received an inactivated influenza vaccine. Both conserved end residues are part of each CDR3. A D gene is named only where the DNA matches it firmly. Clone size is stated in some rows and not others, as once, few, many or a class when expanded.

TRBD1 | TRBJ1-2 | TRBV30 | many | TGTGCCTGGACCCAGGGGGCCCGGGGTGGCTACACCTTC | CAWTQGARGGYTF
TRBD2 | TRBJ2-1 | TRBV7-2 | - | TGTGCCAGCAGCTTACTTGGGGCTAGCGGAGGCAATGAGCAGTTCTTC | CASSLLGASGGNEQFF
- | TRBJ1-1 | TRBV20-1 | - | TGCAGTGGGGCGTGGGGGGCGAACACTGAAGCTTTCTTT | CSGAWGANTEAFF
TRBD1 | TRBJ1-2 | TRBV27 | - | TGTGCCAGCAGTCTTACCCTCGGACAGGGAACTAACTATGGCTACACCTTC | CASSLTLGQGTNYGYTF
TRBD2 | TRBJ2-7 | TRBV4-1 | - | TGCGCCAGCAGCCATCGGGGAGGGAACAACTACGAGCAGTACTTC | CASSHRGGNNYEQYF
- | TRBJ1-1 | TRBV12-3/TRBV12-4 | few | TGTGCCAGCAGTTTAGCTGCGGCACTTGAAGCTTTCTTT | CASSLAAALEAFF
- | TRBJ2-3 | TRBV2 | - | TGTGCCAGCAGCTACGTAGATACGCAGTATTTT | CASSYVDTQYF
TRBD2 | TRBJ2-2 | TRBV7-6 | - | TGTGCCAGCAGCTTAAATAGCGGGGGGAACACCGGGGAGCTGTTTTTT | CASSLNSGGNTGELFF
- | TRBJ2-3 | TRBV7-8 | many | TGTGCCAGCAGCTTCCTGGGCGTCAGCACAGATACGCAGTATTTT | CASSFLGVSTDTQYF
- | TRBJ1-3 | TRBV20-1 | - | TGCAGTGTTGATGGAGGAAACACCATATATTTT | CSVDGGNTIYF
TRBD1 | TRBJ1-2 | TRBV13 | few | TGTGCCAGCAGCACACCCCAGGGGGAGGTCCTCGATGGCTACACCTTC | CASSTPQGEVLDGYTF
- | TRBJ1-3 | TRBV28 | - | TGTGCCAGCATGCGATGGCAGACGCGCTCTGGAAACACCATATATTTT | CASMRWQTRSGNTIYF
- | TRBJ1-1 | TRBV20-1 | - | TGCAGTGCTAGAGATGTTCGGGGGACCCGCAACACTGAAGCTTTCTTT | CSARDVRGTRNTEAFF
- | TRBJ1-1 | TRBV19 | few | TGTGCCAGTCGGGCGGGGAGGAACACTGAAGCTTTCTTT | CASRAGRNTEAFF
- | TRBJ1-2 | TRBV19 | few | TGTGCCAGTAGTATTGCCAGGGGCCGCGGCTATGGCTACACCTTC | CASSIARGRGYGYTF
TRBD2 | TRBJ2-1 | TRBV28 | few | TGTGCCAGCGGACGGGGACTAGATTCCTACAATGAGCAGTTCTTC | CASGRGLDSYNEQFF
- | TRBJ1-6 | TRBV27 | few | TGTGTATCGGGGAATTCTGCCTATAATTCACCCCTCCACTTT | CVSGNSAYNSPLHF
- | TRBJ2-2 | TRBV5-1 | many | TGCGCCAGCAGCTCCCCGGGACTGCCCTTCCCCTCAACAAACACCGGGGAGCTGTTTTTT | CASSSPGLPFPSTNTGELFF
- | TRBJ1-1 | TRBV6-2/TRBV6-3 | once | TGTGCCAGCAGTTACGCTGGGTCCACTGAAGCTTTCTTT | CASSYAGSTEAFF
TRBD1 | TRBJ2-7 | TRBV28 | - | TGTGCCAGCAGTACCGACAGGGGCCCTTACGAGCAGTACTTC | CASSTDRGPYEQYF
TRBD1 | TRBJ2-5 | TRBV29-1 | few | TGCAGCGTCCGACAGGGGAGGGAGACCCAGTACTTC | CSVRQGRETQYF
- | TRBJ1-2 | TRBV6-1 | few | TGTGCCAGCAGTGAAACCCTTAACTATGGCTACACCTTC | CASSETLNYGYTF
- | TRBJ2-1 | TRBV7-9 | once | TGTGCCAGCAGCTTGTCTTGGGACCTTCAATTCTTC | CASSLSWDLQFF
- | TRBJ1-3 | TRBV4-3 | once | TGCGTCAGCAGCCAAGTTACCTCTGGAAACACCATATATTTT | CVSSQVTSGNTIYF